This T cell receptor beta chain was captured by sequencing in a study of regulatory T cells in long-lasting Graves disease. Study results and caveats: Persistent Graves' patients possessed reduced TCR diversity relative to recently diagnosed ones.

Germline lookup yields CDR1 MNHEY and CDR2 SMNVEV (reference sequence). V gave up 8 bases and J gave up 6 bases, with 13 bases separating them. This CDR3 is built from 13 residues. Time point specified: persistent/refractory GD, antithyroid drugs over 5 years with positive TRAb. The authors made the TCR library using RNA they extracted from PBMCs. The TCR beta library used iRepertoire HTBI primers with Arm-PCR amplification of CDR3. TCRdb ran MiXCR on the multiplex PCR reads and lists one entry per CDR3 protein. The sample has approximately 690,000 distinct CDR3 sequences, around 30% seen once; the top ten hold about two fifths. This clonotype occurred many times. Its antigen is unknown.

The source of this sequence is a female donor with Graves disease. The rearrangement uses TRBV27 and TRBJ1-4, with D possibly TRBD1 on 5 matching bases. The source material was peripheral blood mononuclear cells (PBMCs), sampled when the disease was refractory, from a patient treated with antithyroid drugs. The DNA for the CDR3 is TGTGCCAGCGCGACAATGGGGGATGAAAAACTGTTTTTT. This gives the protein CASATMGDEKLFF.